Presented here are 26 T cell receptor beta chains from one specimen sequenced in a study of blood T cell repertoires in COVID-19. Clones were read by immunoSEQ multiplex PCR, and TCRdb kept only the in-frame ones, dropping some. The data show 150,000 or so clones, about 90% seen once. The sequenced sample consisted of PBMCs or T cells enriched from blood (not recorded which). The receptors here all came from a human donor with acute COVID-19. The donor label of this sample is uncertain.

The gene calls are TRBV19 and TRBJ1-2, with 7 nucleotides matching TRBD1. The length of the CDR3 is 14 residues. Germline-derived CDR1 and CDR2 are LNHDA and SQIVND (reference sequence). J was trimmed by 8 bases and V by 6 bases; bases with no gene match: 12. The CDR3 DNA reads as TGTGCCAGTAGGATCGACAGGGTGGTGGGAGGCTACACCTTC. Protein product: CASRIDRVVGGYTF.

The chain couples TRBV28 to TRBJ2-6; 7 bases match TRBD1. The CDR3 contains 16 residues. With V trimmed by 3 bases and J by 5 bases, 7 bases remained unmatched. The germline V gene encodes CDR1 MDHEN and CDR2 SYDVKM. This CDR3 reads CASSFPRGSWANVLTF. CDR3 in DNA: TGTGCCAGCAGTTTCCCCAGGGGGTCCTGGGCCAACGTCCTGACTTTC. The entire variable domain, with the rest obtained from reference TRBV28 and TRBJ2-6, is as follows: DVKVTQSSRYLVKRTGEKVFLECVQDMDHENMFWYRQDPGLGLRLIYFSYDVKMKEKGDIPEGYSVSREKKERFSLILESASTNQTSMYLCASSFPRGSWANVLTFGAGSRLTVL.

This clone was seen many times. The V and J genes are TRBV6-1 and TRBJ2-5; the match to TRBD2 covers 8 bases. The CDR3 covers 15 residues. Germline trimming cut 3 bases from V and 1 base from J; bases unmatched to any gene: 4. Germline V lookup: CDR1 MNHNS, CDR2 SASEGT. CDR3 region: CASSDQAGVQETQYF. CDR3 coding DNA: TGTGCCAGCAGTGATCAAGCGGGGGTCCAAGAGACCCAGTACTTC.

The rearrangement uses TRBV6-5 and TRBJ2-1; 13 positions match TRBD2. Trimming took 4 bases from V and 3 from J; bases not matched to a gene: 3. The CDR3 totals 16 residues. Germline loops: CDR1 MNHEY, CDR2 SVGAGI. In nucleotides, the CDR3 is TGTGCCAGCAGTTCGAGACTAGCGGGGGGCTACAATGAGCAGTTCTTC. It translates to CASSSRLAGGYNEQFF.

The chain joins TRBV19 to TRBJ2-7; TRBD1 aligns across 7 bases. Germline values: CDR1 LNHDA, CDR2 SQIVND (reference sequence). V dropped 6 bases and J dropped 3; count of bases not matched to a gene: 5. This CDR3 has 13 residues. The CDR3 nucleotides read TGTGCCAGTAGCCCCGGGACAGACTACGAGCAGTACTTC. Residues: CASSPGTDYEQYF.

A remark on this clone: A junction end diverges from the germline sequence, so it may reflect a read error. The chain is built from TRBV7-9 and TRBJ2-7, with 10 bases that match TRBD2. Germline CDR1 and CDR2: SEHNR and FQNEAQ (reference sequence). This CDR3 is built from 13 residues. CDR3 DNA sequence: TGTGCCAGCAGCCTAGCGGGGGCCGGCGAGCAGTACTTC. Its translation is CASSLAGAGEQYF. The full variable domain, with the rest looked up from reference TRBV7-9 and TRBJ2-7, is DTGVSQNPRHKITKRGQNVTFRCDPISEHNRLYWYRQTLGQGPEFLTYFQNEAQLEKSRLLSDRFSAERPKGSFSTLEIQRTEQGDSAMYLCASSLAGAGEQYFGPGTRLTVT.

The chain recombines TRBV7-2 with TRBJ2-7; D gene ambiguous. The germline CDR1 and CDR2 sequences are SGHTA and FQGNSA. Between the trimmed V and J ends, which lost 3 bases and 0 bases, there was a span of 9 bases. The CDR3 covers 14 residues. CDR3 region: CASSFLRYSYEQYF. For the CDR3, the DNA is TGTGCCAGCAGCTTTTTACGGTACTCCTACGAGCAGTACTTC.

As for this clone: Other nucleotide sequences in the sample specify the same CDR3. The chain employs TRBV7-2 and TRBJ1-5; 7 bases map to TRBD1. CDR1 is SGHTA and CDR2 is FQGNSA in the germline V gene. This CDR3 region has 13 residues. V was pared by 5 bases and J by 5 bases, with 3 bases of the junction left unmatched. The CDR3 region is CASSIRGDQPQHF. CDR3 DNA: TGTGCCAGCAGCATCAGGGGGGATCAGCCCCAGCATTTT. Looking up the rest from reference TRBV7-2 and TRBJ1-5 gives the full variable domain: GAGVSQSPSNKVTEKGKDVELRCDPISGHTALYWYRQSLGQGLEFLIYFQGNSAPDKSGLPSDRFSAERTGGSVSTLTIQRTQQEDSAVYLCASSIRGDQPQHFGDGTRLSIL.

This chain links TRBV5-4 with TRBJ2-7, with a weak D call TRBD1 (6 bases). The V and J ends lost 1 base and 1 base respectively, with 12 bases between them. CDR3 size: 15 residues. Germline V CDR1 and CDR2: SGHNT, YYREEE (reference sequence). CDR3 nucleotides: TGTGCCAGCAGCTTGCTGGTAACAGGGTCCTACGAGCAGTACTTC. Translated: CASSLLVTGSYEQYF.

In DNA form, the CDR3 reads TGTGCCAGCAGTGCTAGGGGTTCCAATCAGCCCCAGCATTTT. Translated, it gives CASSARGSNQPQHF. The chain employs TRBV11-3 and TRBJ1-5; tentatively, D is TRBD1 (5 bases). Germline CDR1 SGHNT, CDR2 YENEEA. Trimming pared 6 bases from V and 3 bases from J, leaving 12 bases between. This CDR3 region has 14 residues. The full variable domain, in which reference TRBV11-3 and TRBJ1-5 provide the parts outside the CDR3, is EAGVVQSPRYKIIEKKQPVAFWCNPISGHNTLYWYLQNLGQGPELLIRYENEEAVDDSQLPKDRFSAERLKGVDSTLKIQPAELGDSAVYLCASSARGSNQPQHFGDGTRLSIL.

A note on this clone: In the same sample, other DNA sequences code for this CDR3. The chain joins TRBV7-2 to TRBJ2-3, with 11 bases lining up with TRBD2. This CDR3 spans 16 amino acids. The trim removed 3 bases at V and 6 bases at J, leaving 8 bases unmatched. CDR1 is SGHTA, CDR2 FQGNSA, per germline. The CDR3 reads CASSLLAGGRTDTQYF. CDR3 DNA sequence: TGTGCCAGCAGCTTGCTAGCGGGGGGCCGTACGGATACGCAGTATTTT.

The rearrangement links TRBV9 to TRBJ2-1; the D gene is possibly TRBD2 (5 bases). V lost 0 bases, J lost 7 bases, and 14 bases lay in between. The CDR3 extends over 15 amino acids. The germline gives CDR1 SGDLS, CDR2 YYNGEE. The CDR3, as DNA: TGTGCCAGCAGCGTAGGATCTCCCTCGGGGAATGAGCAGTTCTTC. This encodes CASSVGSPSGNEQFF.

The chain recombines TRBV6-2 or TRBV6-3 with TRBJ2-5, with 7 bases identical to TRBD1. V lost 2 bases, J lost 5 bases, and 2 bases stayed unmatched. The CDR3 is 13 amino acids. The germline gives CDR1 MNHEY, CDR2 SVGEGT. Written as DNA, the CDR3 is TGTGCCAGCAGTTACAGGGGGCCGGAGACCCAGTACTTC. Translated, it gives CASSYRGPETQYF.

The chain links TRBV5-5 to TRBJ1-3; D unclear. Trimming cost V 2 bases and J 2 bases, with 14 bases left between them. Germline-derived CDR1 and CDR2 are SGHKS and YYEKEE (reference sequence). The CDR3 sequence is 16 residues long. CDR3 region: CASSFAQKLPGNTIYF. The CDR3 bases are TGTGCCAGCAGCTTTGCTCAAAAGCTACCTGGAAACACCATATATTTT. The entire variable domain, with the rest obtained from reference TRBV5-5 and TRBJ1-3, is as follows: DAGVTQSPTHLIKTRGQQVTLRCSPISGHKSVSWYQQVLGQGPQFIFQYYEKEERGRGNFPDRFSARQFPNYSSELNVNALLLGDSALYLCASSFAQKLPGNTIYFGEGSWLTVV.

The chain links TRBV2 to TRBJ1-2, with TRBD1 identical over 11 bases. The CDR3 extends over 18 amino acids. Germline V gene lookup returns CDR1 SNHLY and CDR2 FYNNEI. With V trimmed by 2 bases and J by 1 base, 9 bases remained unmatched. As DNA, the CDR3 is TGTGCCAGCAGTGAAATAAGGGACAGGGGGAACAGTAACTATGGCTACACCTTC. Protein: CASSEIRDRGNSNYGYTF. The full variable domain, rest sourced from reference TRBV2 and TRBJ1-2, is EPEVTQTPSHQVTQMGQEVILRCVPISNHLYFYWYRQILGQKVEFLVSFYNNEISEKSEIFDDQFSVERPDGSNFTLKIRSTKLEDSAMYFCASSEIRDRGNSNYGYTFGSGTRLTVV.

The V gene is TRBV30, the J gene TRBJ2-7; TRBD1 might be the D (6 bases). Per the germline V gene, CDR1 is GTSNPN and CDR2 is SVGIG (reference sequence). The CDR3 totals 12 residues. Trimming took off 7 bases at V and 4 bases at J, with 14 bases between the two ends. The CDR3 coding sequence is TGTGCCTTGAAGGACAGCTGGTACGAGCAGTACTTC. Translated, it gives CALKDSWYEQYF.

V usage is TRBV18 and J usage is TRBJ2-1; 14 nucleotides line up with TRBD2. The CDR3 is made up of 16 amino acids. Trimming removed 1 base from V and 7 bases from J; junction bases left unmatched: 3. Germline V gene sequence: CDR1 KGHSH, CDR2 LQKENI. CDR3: CASSPLGTSGGNEQFF. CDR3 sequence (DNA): TGTGCCAGCTCACCACTAGGGACTAGCGGGGGTAATGAGCAGTTCTTC.

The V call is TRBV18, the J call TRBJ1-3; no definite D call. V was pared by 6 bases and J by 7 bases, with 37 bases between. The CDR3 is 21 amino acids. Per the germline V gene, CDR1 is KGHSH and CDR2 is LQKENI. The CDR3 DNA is TGTGCCAGCTCCCTTACACCACCGTACAGCTCCGCTCTTGTCGCCGTGAACACCATATATTTT. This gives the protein CASSLTPPYSSALVAVNTIYF.

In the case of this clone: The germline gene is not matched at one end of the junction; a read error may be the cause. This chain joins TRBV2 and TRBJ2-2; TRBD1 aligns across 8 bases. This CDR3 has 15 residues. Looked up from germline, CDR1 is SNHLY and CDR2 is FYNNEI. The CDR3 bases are TGTGCCAGCAGGGAAGACAGGGGTCGCACCGGGGAGCTGTTTTTT. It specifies CASREDRGRTGELFF.

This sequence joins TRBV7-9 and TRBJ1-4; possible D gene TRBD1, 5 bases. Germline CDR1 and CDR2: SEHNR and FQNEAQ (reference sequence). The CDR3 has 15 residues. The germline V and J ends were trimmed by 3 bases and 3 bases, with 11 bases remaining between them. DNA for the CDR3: TGTGCCAGCAGCTTGGGGGGTCGAGCTAATGAAAAACTGTTTTTT. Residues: CASSLGGRANEKLFF.

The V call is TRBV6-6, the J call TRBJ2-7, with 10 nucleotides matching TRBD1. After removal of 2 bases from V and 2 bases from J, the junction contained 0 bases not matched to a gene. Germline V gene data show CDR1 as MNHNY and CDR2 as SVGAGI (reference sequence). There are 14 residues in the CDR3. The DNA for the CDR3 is TGTGCCAGCAGTTACGGGACAGGGGCCTACGAGCAGTACTTC. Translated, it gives CASSYGTGAYEQYF.

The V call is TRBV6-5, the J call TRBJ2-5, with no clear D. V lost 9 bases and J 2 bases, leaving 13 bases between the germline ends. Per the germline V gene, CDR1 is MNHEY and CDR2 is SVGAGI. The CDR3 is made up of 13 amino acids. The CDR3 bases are TGTGCCAGTAAACGCGTGCCTCAAGAGACCCAGTACTTC. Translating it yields CASKRVPQETQYF.

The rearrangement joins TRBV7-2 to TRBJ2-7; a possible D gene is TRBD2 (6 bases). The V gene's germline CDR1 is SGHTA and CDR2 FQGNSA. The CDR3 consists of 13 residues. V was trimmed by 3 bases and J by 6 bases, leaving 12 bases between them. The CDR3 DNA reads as TGTGCCAGCAGCTTTAGGGAGGATTTCGAGCAGTACTTC. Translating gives CASSFREDFEQYF.

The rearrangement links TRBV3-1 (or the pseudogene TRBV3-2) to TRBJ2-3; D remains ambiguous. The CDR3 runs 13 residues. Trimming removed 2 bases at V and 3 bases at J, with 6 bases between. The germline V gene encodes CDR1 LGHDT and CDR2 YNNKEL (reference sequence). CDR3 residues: CASSQIMTDTQYF. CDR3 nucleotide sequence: TGTGCCAGCAGCCAAATAATGACAGATACGCAGTATTTT.

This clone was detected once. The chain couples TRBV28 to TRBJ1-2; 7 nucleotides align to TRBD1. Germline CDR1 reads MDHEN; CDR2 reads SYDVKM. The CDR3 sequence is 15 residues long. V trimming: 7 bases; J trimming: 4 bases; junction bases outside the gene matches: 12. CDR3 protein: CASNIGGGWGYGYTF. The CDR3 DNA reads TGTGCCAGCAACATAGGGGGCGGTTGGGGCTATGGCTACACCTTC.

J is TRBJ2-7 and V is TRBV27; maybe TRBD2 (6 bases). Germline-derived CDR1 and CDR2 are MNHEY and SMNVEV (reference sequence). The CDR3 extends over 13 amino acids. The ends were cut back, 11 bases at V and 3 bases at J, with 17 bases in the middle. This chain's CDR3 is CASWDLTSYEQYF. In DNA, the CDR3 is TGTGCCTCCTGGGACTTGACGAGCTACGAGCAGTACTTC.